This T cell receptor (beta chain) was observed in a study of OX40 agonist ivuxolimab in advanced cancers. Looking at the study overall: Patients were treated with ivuxolimab, an agonistic anti-OX40 (CD134) antibody. Cohort: around 86% men, mean age around 60, aged about 20 to 90.

Clones were sequenced by immunoSEQ multiplex PCR, and TCRdb holds only the in-frame ones, with some missing. The sample consists of about 73,000 clones, 85% to 90% of them appearing once. The CDR3 is 15 residues long. Germline CDR1 is ENHRY and CDR2 is SYGVKD. Trimming pared 2 bases from V and 3 bases from J, leaving 11 bases between. The chain has TRBV10-3 and TRBJ1-5; unclear D gene. Material: CD4+ or CD8+ T cells sorted from blood, obtained in a trial of the OX40 agonist ivuxolimab. The clonotype originates from an adult with an advanced solid tumor such as melanoma, head and neck, liver or kidney cancer. The CDR3 DNA reads as TGTGCCATCAGTGAGGAAGGAGGATCCAATCAGCCCCAGCATTTT. Protein sequence: CAISEEGGSNQPQHF.